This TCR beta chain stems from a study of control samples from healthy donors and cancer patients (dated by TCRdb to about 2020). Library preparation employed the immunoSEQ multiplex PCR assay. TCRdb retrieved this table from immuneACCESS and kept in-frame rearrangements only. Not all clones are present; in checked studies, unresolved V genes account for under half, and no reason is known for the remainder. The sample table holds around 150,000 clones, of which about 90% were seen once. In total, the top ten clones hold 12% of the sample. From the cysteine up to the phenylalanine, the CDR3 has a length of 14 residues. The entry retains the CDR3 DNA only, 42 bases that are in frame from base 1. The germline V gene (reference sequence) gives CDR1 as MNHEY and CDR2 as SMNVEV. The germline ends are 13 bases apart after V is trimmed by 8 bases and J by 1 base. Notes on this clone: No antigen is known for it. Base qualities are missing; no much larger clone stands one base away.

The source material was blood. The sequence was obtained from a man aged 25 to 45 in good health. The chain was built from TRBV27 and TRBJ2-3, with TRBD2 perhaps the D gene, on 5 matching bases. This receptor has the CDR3 CASLRMGGTDTQYF. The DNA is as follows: TGTGCCAGCCTGAGGATGGGAGGCACAGATACGCAGTATTTT.